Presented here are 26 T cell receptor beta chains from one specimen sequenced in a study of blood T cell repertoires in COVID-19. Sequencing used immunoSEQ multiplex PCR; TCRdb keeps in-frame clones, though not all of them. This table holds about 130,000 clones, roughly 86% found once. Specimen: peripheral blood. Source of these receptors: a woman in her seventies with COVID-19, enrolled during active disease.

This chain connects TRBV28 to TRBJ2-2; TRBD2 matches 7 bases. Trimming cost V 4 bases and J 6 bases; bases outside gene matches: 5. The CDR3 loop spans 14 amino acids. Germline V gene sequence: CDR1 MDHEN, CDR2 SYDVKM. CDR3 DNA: TGTGCCAGCAGTTCCGGCGGGGGTGCCGGGGAGCTGTTTTTT. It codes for CASSSGGGAGELFF.

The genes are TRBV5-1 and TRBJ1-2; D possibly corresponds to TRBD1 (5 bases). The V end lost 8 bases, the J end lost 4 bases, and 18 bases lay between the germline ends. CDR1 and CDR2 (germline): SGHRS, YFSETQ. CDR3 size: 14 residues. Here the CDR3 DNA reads TGCGCCAGTTATCCCGACAGTTCCATCTATGGCTACACCTTC. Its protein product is CASYPDSSIYGYTF.

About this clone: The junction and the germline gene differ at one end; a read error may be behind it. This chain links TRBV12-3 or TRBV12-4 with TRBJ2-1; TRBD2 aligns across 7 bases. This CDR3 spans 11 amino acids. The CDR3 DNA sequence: TGTGCCAGCAGAGATAACGGGGGGTCGGTCTTC. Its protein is CASRDNGGSVF.

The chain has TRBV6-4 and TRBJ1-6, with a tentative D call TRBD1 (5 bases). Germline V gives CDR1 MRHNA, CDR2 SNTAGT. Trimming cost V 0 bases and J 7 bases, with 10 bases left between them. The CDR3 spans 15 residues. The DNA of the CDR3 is TGTGCCAGCAGTGACTCAGGGGTTTTGAATTCACCCCTCCACTTT. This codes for CASSDSGVLNSPLHF.

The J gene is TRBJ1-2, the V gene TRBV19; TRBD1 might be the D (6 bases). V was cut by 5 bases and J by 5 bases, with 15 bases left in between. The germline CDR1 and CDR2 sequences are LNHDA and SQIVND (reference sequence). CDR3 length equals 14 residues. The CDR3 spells CASSPGARSYGYTF. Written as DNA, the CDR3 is TGTGCCAGTAGTCCAGGGGCCCGATCATATGGCTACACCTTC.

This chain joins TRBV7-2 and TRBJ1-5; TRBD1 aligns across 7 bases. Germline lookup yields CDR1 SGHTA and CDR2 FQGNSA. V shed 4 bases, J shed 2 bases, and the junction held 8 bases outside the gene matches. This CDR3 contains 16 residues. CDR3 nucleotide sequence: TGTGCCAGCAGCTCAGGGCTGCAGGGGGGCAATCAGCCCCAGCATTTT. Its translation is CASSSGLQGGNQPQHF. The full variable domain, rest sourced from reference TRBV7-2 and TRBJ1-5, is GAGVSQSPSNKVTEKGKDVELRCDPISGHTALYWYRQSLGQGLEFLIYFQGNSAPDKSGLPSDRFSAERTGGSVSTLTIQRTQQEDSAVYLCASSSGLQGGNQPQHFGDGTRLSIL.

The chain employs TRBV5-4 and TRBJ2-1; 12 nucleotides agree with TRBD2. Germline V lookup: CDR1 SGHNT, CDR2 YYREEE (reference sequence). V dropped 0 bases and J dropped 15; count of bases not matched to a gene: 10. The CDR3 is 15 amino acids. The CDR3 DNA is TGTGCCAGCAGCTTGGGGCTAGCGGGGGGGCATGATCCGTTCTTC. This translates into CASSLGLAGGHDPFF.

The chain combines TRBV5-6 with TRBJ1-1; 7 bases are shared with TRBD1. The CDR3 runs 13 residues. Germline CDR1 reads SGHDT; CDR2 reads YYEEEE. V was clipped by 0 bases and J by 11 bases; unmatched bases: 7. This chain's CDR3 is CASSLGQGPLAFF. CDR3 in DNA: TGTGCCAGCAGCTTGGGACAGGGCCCCCTCGCTTTCTTT.

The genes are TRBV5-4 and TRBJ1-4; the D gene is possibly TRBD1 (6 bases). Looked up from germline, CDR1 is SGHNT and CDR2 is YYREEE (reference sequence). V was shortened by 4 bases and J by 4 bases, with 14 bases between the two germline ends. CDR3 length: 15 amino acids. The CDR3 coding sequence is TGTGCCAGCAGCATAGACTCAGGGGATAATGAAAAACTGTTTTTT. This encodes CASSIDSGDNEKLFF. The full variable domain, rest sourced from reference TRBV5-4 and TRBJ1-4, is ETGVTQSPTHLIKTRGQQVTLRCSSQSGHNTVSWYQQALGQGPQFIFQYYREEENGRGNFPPRFSGLQFPNYSSELNVNALELDDSALYLCASSIDSGDNEKLFFGSGTQLSVL.

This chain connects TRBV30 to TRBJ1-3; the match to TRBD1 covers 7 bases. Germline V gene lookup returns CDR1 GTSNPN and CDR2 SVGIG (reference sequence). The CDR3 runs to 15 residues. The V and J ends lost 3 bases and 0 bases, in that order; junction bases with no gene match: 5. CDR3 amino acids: CAWRPGQLSGNTIYF. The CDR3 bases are TGTGCCTGGAGACCGGGACAGCTCTCTGGAAACACCATATATTTT.

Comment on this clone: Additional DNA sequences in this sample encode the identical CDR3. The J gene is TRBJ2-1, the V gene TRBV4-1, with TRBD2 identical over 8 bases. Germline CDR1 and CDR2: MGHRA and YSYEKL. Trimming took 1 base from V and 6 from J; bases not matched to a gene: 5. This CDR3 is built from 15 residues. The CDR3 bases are TGCGCCAGCAGCCAAGGGCGCCTAGCGGGCAATGAGCAGTTCTTC. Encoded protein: CASSQGRLAGNEQFF.

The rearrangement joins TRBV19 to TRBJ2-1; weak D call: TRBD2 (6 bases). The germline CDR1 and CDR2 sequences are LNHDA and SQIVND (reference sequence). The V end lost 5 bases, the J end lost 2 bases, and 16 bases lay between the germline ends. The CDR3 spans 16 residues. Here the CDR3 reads CASSGPGLVTYNEQFF. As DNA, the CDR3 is TGTGCCAGTAGTGGTCCGGGACTGGTTACCTACAATGAGCAGTTCTTC. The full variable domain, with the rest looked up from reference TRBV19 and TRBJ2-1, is DGGITQSPKYLFRKEGQNVTLSCEQNLNHDAMYWYRQDPGQGLRLIYYSQIVNDFQKGDIAEGYSVSREKKESFPLTVTSAQKNPTAFYLCASSGPGLVTYNEQFFGPGTRLTVL.

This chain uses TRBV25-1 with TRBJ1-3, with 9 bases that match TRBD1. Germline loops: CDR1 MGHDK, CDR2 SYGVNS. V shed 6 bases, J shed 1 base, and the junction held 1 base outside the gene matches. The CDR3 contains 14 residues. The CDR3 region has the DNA TGTGCCAGCAGGGACAGGGGATCTGGAAACACCATATATTTT. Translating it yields CASRDRGSGNTIYF.

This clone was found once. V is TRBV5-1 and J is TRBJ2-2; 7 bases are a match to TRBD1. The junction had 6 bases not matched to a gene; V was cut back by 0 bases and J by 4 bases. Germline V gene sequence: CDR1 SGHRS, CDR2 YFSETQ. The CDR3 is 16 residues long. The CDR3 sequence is CASSLDEGAGTGELFF. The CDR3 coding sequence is TGCGCCAGCAGCTTGGACGAGGGGGCCGGCACCGGGGAGCTGTTTTTT.

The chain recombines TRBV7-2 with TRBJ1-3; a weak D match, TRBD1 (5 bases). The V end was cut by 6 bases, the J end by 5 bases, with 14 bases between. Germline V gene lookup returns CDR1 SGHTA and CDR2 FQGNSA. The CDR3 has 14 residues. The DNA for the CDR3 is TGTGCCAGCAGTTTTGGGGGGGATAGAAACACCATATATTTT. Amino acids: CASSFGGDRNTIYF.

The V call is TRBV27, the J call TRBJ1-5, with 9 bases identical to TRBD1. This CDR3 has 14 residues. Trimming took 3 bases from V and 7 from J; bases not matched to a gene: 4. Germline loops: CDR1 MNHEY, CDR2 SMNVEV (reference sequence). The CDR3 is CASSLDRGGQPQHF. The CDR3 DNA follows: TGTGCCAGCAGTTTGGACAGGGGTGGGCAGCCCCAGCATTTT.

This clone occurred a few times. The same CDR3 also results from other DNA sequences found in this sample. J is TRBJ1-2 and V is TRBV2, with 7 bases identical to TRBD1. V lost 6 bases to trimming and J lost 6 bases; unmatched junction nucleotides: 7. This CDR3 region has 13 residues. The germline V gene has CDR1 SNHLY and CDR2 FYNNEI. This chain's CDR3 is CASSVDRVDGYTF. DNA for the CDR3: TGTGCCAGCAGCGTCGACAGGGTTGATGGCTACACCTTC.

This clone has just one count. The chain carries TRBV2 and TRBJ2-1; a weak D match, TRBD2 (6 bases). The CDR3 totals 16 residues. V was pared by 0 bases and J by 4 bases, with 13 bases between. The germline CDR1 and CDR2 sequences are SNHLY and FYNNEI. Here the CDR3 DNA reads TGTGCCAGCAGTGAAGCGCGCGCGGGACTTTACAATGAGCAGTTCTTC. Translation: CASSEARAGLYNEQFF.

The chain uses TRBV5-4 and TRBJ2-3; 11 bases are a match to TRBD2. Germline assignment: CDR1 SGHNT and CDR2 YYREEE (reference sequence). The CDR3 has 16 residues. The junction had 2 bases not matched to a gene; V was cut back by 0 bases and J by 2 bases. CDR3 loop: CASSLGLAGTTDTQYF. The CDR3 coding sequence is TGTGCCAGCAGCTTGGGACTAGCGGGGACCACAGATACGCAGTATTTT.

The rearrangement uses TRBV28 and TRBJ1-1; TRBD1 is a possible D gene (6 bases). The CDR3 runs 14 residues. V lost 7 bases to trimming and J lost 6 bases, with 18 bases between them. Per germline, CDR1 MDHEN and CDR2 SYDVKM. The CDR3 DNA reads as TGTGCCAGCATCCCGAAAGGGGGAGCAGCTGAAGCTTTCTTT. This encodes CASIPKGGAAEAFF.

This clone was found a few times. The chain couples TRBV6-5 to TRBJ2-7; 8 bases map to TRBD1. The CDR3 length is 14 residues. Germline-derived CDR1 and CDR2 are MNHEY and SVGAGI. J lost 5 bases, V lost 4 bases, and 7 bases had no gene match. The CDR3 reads CASSSTGGSDEQYF. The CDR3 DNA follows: TGTGCCAGCAGTTCCACAGGGGGGTCAGACGAGCAGTACTTC.

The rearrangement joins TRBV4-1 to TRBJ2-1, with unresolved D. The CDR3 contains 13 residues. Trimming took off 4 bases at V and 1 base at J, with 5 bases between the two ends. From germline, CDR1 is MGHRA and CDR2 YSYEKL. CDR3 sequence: CASSLPSYNEQFF. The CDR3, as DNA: TGCGCCAGCAGCCTCCCATCCTACAATGAGCAGTTCTTC.

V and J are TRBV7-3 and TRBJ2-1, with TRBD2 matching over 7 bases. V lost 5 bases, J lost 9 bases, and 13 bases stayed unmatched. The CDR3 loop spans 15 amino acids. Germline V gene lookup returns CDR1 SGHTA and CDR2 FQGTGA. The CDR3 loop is CASSRGGSTSGEQFF. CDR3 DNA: TGTGCCAGCAGCCGCGGGGGATCCACGTCGGGTGAGCAGTTCTTC.

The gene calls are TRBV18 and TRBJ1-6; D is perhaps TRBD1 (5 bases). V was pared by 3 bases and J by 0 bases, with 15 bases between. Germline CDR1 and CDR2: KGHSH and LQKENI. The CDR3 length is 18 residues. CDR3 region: CASSPRPQGSSYNSPLHF. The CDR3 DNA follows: TGTGCCAGCTCACCGAGACCGCAGGGATCCTCCTATAATTCACCCCTCCACTTT.

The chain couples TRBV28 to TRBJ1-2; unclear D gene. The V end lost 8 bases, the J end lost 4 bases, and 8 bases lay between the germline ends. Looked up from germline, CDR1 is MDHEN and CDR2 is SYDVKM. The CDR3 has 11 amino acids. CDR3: CASSNSYGYTF. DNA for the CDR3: TGTGCCAGCTCTAATTCCTATGGCTACACCTTC.

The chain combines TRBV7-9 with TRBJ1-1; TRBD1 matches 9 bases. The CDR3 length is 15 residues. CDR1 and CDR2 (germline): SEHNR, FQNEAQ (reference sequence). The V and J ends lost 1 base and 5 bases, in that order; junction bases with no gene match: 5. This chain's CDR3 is CASSLGQGGRTEAFF. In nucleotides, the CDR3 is TGTGCCAGCAGCTTAGGACAGGGGGGACGGACTGAAGCTTTCTTT.